This T cell receptor (beta chain) is drawn from a study of blood T cell repertoires in COVID-19. Clones were sequenced by immunoSEQ multiplex PCR, and TCRdb holds only the in-frame ones, with some missing. The repertoire holds 330,000 or so clones, with around 87% as singletons. The CDR3 has 13 residues. Germline loops: CDR1 LNHNV, CDR2 YYDKDF (reference sequence). The V gene end was trimmed by 3 bases and the J gene end by 5 bases; junction bases not matched to a gene: 0. The sequenced sample was PBMCs or T cells enriched from blood (not recorded which). The chain uses TRBV15 and TRBJ1-4; 7 positions agree with TRBD1. The receptor was isolated from a man between 40 and 49 years old in a cohort exposed to, infected with or recovered from COVID-19 (not recorded which). CDR3 residues: CATSRTGNEKLFF. In DNA, the CDR3 is TGTGCCACCAGCAGGACAGGGAATGAAAAACTGTTTTTT.